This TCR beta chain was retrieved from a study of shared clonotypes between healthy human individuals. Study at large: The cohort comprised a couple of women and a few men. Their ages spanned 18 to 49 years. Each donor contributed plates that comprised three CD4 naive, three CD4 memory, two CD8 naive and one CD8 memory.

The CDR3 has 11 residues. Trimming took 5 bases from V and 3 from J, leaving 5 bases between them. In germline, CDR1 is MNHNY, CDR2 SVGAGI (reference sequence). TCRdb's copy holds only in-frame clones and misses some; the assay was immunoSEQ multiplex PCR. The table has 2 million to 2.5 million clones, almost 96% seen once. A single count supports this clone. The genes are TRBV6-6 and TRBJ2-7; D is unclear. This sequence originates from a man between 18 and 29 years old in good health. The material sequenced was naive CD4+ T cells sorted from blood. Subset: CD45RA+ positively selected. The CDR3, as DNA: TGTGCCAGCAGTCCCTACTACGAGCAGTACTTC. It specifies CASSPYYEQYF.